This T cell receptor (beta chain) came from a study of T cell repertoires in cytomegalovirus infection. Looking at the study overall: The study used recently identified HLA-C-restricted and well-studied HLA-B-restricted CMV epitopes. Public TCR beta signatures provided an indication of both CMV infection and a matching HLA type. Overall study findings and caveats: Carriers of CMV plus the relevant HLA were identified by cumulative public TCR beta family frequency. HLA-C-restricted TCR beta clonotypes specific for CMV led the ex vivo response.

CDR1 is SGHTA, CDR2 FQGTGA, per germline. V gave up 4 bases and J gave up 7 bases, with 19 bases separating them. This CDR3 contains 16 residues. Each CDR3 protein gets one entry after TCRdb re-called the reads with MiXCR. Of approximately 120,000 distinct CDR3 sequences detected, more than 25% appear once; the ten largest clones hold 58%. A remark on this clonotype: The antigen is undetermined.

This TCR was recovered from a human donor in good health (CMV status not recorded). Some clones in this sample may be carry-over from other donors' samples. This rearrangement joins TRBV7-3 to TRBJ2-2; D might be TRBD1 or TRBD2, each matching 5 bases. Material: CD8+ T cells from cultured PBMCs, obtained from culture after CMV antigen stimulation. This CDR3 is CASSSTRDPRGGELFF. DNA of the CDR3: TGTGCCAGCAGCTCGACCCGGGACCCCCGGGGCGGGGAGCTGTTTTTT. Full variable domain (rest looked up from reference TRBV7-3 and TRBJ2-2): GAGVSQTPSNKVTEKGKYVELRCDPISGHTALYWYRQSLGQGPEFLIYFQGTGAADDSGLPNDRFFAVRPEGSVSTLKIQRTERGDSAVYLCASSSTRDPRGGELFFGEGSRLTVL.